A single sample is the source of the 12 T cell receptor beta chains below, sequenced in a study of prognosis after radiotherapy for stage I lung cancer. The study amplified the TCR beta CDR3 region from genomic DNA. This amplification was carried out by two rounds of multiplex PCR. Primers specific to each TRBV and TRBJ gene drove first-round PCR. In TCRdb, the multiplex PCR reads were re-called with MiXCR into one record per CDR3 protein. The sample carries 51,000 or so distinct CDR3 sequences, roughly 35% recorded once. Sequenced material: PBMCs, taken before or after stereotactic body radiation therapy (not recorded which). These receptor sequences come from a donor at least 50 years old with non-small cell lung cancer.

Ten or more counts support this clonotype. The CDR3 sequence: CASSFSIAGRELFF. CDR3 bases: TGTGCCAGCAGCTTTTCTATAGCGGGAAGGGAGCTGTTTTTT. This chain joins TRBV5-6 and TRBJ2-2; 8 nucleotides line up with TRBD2. With V trimmed by 2 bases and J by 9 bases, 6 bases remained unmatched. Per the germline V gene, CDR1 is SGHDT and CDR2 is YYEEEE. The CDR3 consists of 14 residues.

The CDR3 here is CAISGGASSYEQYF. The CDR3 nucleotides are TGTGCCATCAGTGGGGGCGCGAGCTCCTACGAGCAGTACTTC. The V call is TRBV10-3, the J call TRBJ2-7, with D possibly TRBD1 on 5 matching bases. V was pared by 4 bases and J by 0 bases, with 10 bases between. From germline, CDR1 is ENHRY and CDR2 SYGVKD. CDR3 length equals 14 residues.

Notes on this clonotype: A clone one base away is much larger, so this may be a read error. This chain uses TRBV5-1 with TRBJ2-5, with TRBD2 matching over 10 bases. J lost 7 bases, V lost 4 bases, and 13 bases had no gene match. The CDR3 is 16 amino acids. From germline, CDR1 is SGHRS and CDR2 YFSETQ. CDR3 DNA: TGCGCCAGCAGCCAAACTAGCGGGATGGCCCTGCCGACCCAGTACTTC. Protein: CASSQTSGMALPTQYF.

The V gene is TRBV3-1, the J gene TRBJ1-2; D is perhaps TRBD1 (5 bases). Between the trimmed V and J ends, which lost 0 bases and 6 bases, there was a span of 11 bases. Germline V gives CDR1 LGHDT, CDR2 YNNKEL (reference sequence). The CDR3 spans 14 residues. Written as DNA, the CDR3 is TGTGCCAGCAGCCAAGATTTTAGAGGGGATGGCTACACCTTC. Its protein product is CASSQDFRGDGYTF. The whole variable domain, filled in from reference TRBV3-1 and TRBJ1-2, reads DTAVSQTPKYLVTQMGNDKSIKCEQNLGHDTMYWYKQDSKKFLKIMFSYNNKELIINETVPNRFSPKSPDKAHLNLHINSLELGDSAVYFCASSQDFRGDGYTFGSGTRLTVV.

The chain couples TRBV19 to TRBJ2-3; 10 positions match TRBD1. Germline V gene lookup returns CDR1 LNHDA and CDR2 SQIVND (reference sequence). The CDR3 is 14 amino acids. Unmatched junction bases numbered 4, after V lost 6 bases and J lost 4 bases. In DNA, the CDR3 is TGTGCCAGTAGACAGACAGGGGGCGCAGATACGCAGTATTTT. Protein: CASRQTGGADTQYF.

This clonotype was found many times. The chain links TRBV18 to TRBJ1-1, with D tentatively TRBD1 (6 bases). Trimming pared 3 bases from V and 4 bases from J, leaving 9 bases between. This CDR3 is built from 13 residues. The germline V gene encodes CDR1 KGHSH and CDR2 LQKENI. The CDR3 DNA reads as TGTGCCAGCTCACCCCCAGGGGTCACTGAAGCTTTCTTT. It yields the protein CASSPPGVTEAFF.

This clonotype was detected many times. The chain uses TRBV14 and TRBJ1-1, with D possibly matching TRBD1 (5 bases). This CDR3 region has 12 residues. Germline values: CDR1 SGHDN, CDR2 FVKESK. Trimming removed 8 bases at V and 5 bases at J, with 12 bases between. The CDR3: CASGPGWTEAFF. For the CDR3, the DNA is TGTGCCAGCGGCCCAGGGTGGACTGAAGCTTTCTTT.

This clonotype was seen just once. The chain carries TRBV12-3 or TRBV12-4 and TRBJ1-2; TRBD1 is a possible D gene (5 bases). Trimming took 10 bases from V and 8 from J, leaving 23 bases between them. The CDR3 sequence is 14 residues long. The CDR3 region has the DNA TGTGCCATCATGGTCCCCATAATGCGGGGGGGCTACACCTTC. This translates into CAIMVPIMRGGYTF.

In its sample, this clonotype was seen once. The V and J genes are TRBV6-2 or TRBV6-3 and TRBJ2-1, with 12 bases that match TRBD2. This CDR3 spans 15 amino acids. Germline V CDR1 and CDR2: MNHEY, SVGEGT. V lost 8 bases to trimming and J lost 9 bases; unmatched junction nucleotides: 11. As DNA, the CDR3 is TGTGCCAGCCCGACTAGCGGGAGTACAGAATTTGAGCAGTTCTTC. The encoded protein is CASPTSGSTEFEQFF.

This clonotype was seen many times. V is TRBV24-1 and J is TRBJ1-2; 7 bases agree with TRBD1. Trimming at V came to 5 bases and at J to 7 bases, leaving 6 bases not matched to a gene. Germline loops: CDR1 KGHDR, CDR2 SFDVKD. The CDR3 is made up of 13 amino acids. As DNA, the CDR3 is TGTGCCACCAGTGCCAGGGGGGGCGGTGGCTACACCTTC. Its translation: CATSARGGGGYTF.

This clonotype was seen many times. This rearrangement joins TRBV5-1 to TRBJ2-5, with 7 bases fitting TRBD1. CDR3 size: 14 residues. Germline assignment: CDR1 SGHRS and CDR2 YFSETQ. V lost 5 bases to trimming and J lost 5 bases; unmatched junction nucleotides: 9. Written as DNA, the CDR3 is TGCGCCAGCAGTTACAGGGGATCTTGGGAGACCCAGTACTTC. Translated: CASSYRGSWETQYF.

This clonotype was detected many times. The gene calls are TRBV7-2 and TRBJ1-3; the D gene is possibly TRBD1 (5 bases). The germline gives CDR1 SGHTA, CDR2 FQGNSA. CDR3 length: 15 amino acids. The V and J ends lost 3 bases and 4 bases respectively, with 13 bases between them. The CDR3: CASSFGRGAGNTIYF. The CDR3 nucleotides are TGTGCCAGCAGCTTTGGGAGGGGTGCAGGAAACACCATATATTTT.